Each of the 6 T cell receptor beta chains below was sequenced from the same sample in a study of shared clonotypes between healthy human individuals. Sequenced by immunoSEQ multiplex PCR; TCRdb stores in-frame clones only, minus some. The table lists just over 2,000,000 clones, around 96% of them singletons, with approximately 1.2% in the top ten. Only CD45RO-negative cells positively selected for CCR7 counted as naive CD8 cells, so terminally differentiated effector memory CD45RA+ cells were excluded. The specimen was naive CD8+ T cells sorted from blood. These receptors originate from a young man in good health.

V usage is TRBV7-9 and J usage is TRBJ2-7; 13 positions agree with TRBD2. CDR3 length: 16 residues. Germline lookup yields CDR1 SEHNR and CDR2 FQNEAQ (reference sequence). After removal of 4 bases from V and 6 bases from J, the junction contained 9 bases not matched to a gene. The CDR3 protein is CASSSDLGLAGSEQYF. The CDR3 DNA sequence: TGTGCCAGCAGCTCAGACCTGGGACTAGCGGGAAGCGAGCAGTACTTC.

The rearrangement uses TRBV12-5 and TRBJ2-2; D gene unclear. Germline CDR1 reads LGHNT; CDR2 reads FRNRAP. V lost 5 bases to trimming and J lost 5 bases, with 18 bases between them. This CDR3 has 16 residues. The CDR3 DNA reads TGTGCTAGTGGTCGCCCACGACGTAGGATTACCGGGGAGCTGTTTTTT. It translates to CASGRPRRRITGELFF.

This clone was seen a single time. The sample has other DNA sequences that encode this CDR3 too. CDR3 in DNA: TGTGCCTGGAGTCCTACGAACACCGGGGAGCTGTTTTTT. Encoded protein: CAWSPTNTGELFF. The rearrangement joins TRBV30 to TRBJ2-2; D unresolved. The germline V and J ends were trimmed by 2 bases and 0 bases, with 4 bases remaining between them. Looked up from germline, CDR1 is GTSNPN and CDR2 is SVGIG (reference sequence). The CDR3 loop spans 13 amino acids. The full variable domain, with the rest looked up from reference TRBV30 and TRBJ2-2, is SQTIHQWPATLVQPVGSPLSLECTVEGTSNPNLYWYRQAAGRGLQLLFYSVGIGQISSEVPQNLSASRPQDRQFILSSKKLLLSDSGFYLCAWSPTNTGELFFGEGSRLTVL.

V gene TRBV29-1 combines with J gene TRBJ1-2; D may be TRBD1 (5 bases). There are 11 residues in the CDR3. The ends were cut back, 5 bases at V and 7 bases at J, with 11 bases in the middle. CDR1 SQVTM and CDR2 ANQGSEA come from the germline V gene. CDR3 coding DNA: TGCAGCGTTTTCGGGGGAGGTGGCTACACCTTC. Encoded protein: CSVFGGGGYTF.

This clone was seen a single time. The J gene is TRBJ1-1, the V gene TRBV2, with D uncertain. Germline V lookup: CDR1 SNHLY, CDR2 FYNNEI. The CDR3 spans 10 residues. V lost 5 bases, J lost 4 bases, and 2 bases lay in between. The CDR3 is CASSSTEAFF. The CDR3 DNA reads as TGTGCCAGCAGTAGCACTGAAGCTTTCTTT. The full variable domain, its missing parts supplied by reference TRBV2 and TRBJ1-1, is EPEVTQTPSHQVTQMGQEVILRCVPISNHLYFYWYRQILGQKVEFLVSFYNNEISEKSEIFDDQFSVERPDGSNFTLKIRSTKLEDSAMYFCASSSTEAFFGQGTRLTVV.

The chain carries TRBV28 and TRBJ1-5, with D unresolved. The germline CDR1 and CDR2 sequences are MDHEN and SYDVKM. V was cut by 3 bases and J by 7 bases, with 16 bases left in between. This CDR3 region has 15 residues. The CDR3 is CASSFDTEATQPQHF. Written as DNA, the CDR3 is TGTGCCAGCAGTTTTGACACGGAGGCGACGCAGCCCCAGCATTTT.